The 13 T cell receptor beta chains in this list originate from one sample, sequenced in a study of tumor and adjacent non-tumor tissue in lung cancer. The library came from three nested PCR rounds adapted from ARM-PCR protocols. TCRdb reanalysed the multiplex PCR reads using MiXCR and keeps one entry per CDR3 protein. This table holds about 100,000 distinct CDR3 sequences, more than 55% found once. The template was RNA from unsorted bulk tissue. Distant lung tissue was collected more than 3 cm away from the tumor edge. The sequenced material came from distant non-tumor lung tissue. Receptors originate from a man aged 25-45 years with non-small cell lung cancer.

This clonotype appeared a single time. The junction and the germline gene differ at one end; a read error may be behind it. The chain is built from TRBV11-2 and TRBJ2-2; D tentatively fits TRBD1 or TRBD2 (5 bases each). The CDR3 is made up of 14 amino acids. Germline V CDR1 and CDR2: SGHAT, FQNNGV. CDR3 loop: CASSVSVGVGELFF. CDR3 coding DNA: TGTGCCAGCAGCGTTAGCGTGGGGGTCGGGGAGCTGTTCTTT.

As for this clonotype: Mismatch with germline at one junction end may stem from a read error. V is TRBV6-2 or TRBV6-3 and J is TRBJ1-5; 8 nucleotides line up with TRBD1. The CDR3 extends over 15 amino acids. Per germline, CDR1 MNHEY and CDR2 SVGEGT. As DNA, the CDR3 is TGTGCCATCAGTCCCTGGACAGGGTTTAATCAGCCCCAGCATTTT. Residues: CAISPWTGFNQPQHF.

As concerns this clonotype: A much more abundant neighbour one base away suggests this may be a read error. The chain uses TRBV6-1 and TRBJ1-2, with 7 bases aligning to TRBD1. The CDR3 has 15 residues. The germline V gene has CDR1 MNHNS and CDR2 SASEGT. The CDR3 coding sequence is TGTGCCAGCAGTGCCGGGACAGCAAACTCAAATGGCTACGCCTTC. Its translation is CASSAGTANSNGYAF.

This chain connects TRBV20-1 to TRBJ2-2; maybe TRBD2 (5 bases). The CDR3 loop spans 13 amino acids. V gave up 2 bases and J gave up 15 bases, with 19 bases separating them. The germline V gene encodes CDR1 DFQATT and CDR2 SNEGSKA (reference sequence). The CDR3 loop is CSARLVNTGKLFF. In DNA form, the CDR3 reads TGCAGTGCTAGACTAGTGAACACCGGGAAGTTGTTTTTT.

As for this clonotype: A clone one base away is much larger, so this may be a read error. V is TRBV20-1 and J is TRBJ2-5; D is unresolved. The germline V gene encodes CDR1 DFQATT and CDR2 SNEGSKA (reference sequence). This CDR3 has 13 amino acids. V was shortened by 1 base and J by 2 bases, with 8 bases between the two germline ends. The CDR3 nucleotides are TGCAGTGCTAGAGGGCAGTGGCAAGAGACCCAGTACTTC. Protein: CSARGQWQETQYF.

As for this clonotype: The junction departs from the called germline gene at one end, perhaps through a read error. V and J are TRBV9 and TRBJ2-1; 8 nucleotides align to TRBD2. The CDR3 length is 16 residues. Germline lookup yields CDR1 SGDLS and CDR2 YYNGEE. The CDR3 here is CASSLEGTRLYNELFF. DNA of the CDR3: TGTGCCAGCAGTCTCGAGGGGACTAGACTCTACAATGAGCTGTTCTTC. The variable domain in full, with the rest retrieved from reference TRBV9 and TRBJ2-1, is DSGVTQTPKHLITATGQRVTLRCSPRSGDLSVYWYQQSLDQGLQFLIQYYNGEERAKGNILERFSAQQFPDLHSELNLSSLELGDSALYFCASSLEGTRLYNELFFGPGTRLTVL.

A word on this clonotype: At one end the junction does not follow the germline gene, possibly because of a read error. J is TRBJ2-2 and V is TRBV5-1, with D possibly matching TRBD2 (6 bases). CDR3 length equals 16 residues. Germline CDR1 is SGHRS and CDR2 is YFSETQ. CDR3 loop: CASSLRTTVNTGELFF. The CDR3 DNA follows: TGCGCAAGCAGCTTGAGGACTACCGTGAACACCGGGGAGCTGTTTTTT.

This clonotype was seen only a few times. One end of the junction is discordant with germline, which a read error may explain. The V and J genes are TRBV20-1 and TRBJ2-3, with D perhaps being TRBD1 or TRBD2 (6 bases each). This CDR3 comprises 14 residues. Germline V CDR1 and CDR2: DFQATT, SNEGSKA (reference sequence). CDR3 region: CSVQRTIWTDTQFF. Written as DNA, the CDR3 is TGCAGTGTCCAAAGGACTATCTGGACAGATACGCAGTTTTTT.

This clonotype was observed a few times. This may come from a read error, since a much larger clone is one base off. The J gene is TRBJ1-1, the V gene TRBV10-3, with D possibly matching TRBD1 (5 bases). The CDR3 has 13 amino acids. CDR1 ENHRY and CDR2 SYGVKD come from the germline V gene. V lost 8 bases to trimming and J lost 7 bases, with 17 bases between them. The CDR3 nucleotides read TGTGCCATCGGGACGGGGCTTGACATTGAAGCTTTCTTT. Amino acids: CAIGTGLDIEAFF.

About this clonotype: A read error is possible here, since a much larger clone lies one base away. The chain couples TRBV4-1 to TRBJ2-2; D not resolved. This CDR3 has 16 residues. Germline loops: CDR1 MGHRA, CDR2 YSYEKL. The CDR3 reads CAGSQDLWREDRELFF. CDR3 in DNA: TGCGCCGGCAGCCAAGATTTGTGGCGAGAGGACCGGGAGCTGTTTTTT.

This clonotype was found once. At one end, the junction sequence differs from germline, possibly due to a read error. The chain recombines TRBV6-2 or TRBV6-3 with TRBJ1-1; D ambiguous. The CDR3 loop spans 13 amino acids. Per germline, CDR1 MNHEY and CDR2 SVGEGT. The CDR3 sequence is CASSYRNNTEAFF. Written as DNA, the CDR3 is TGTGCCAGCAGTTACCGGAACAACACAGAAGCTTTCTTT.

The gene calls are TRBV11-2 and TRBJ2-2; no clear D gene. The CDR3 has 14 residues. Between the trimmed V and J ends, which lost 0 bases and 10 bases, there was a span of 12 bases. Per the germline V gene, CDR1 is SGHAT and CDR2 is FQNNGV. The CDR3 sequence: CASSLDLMAVELFF. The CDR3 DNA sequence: TGTGCCAGCAGCTTAGATTTAATGGCCGTGGAGCTGTTTTTT.

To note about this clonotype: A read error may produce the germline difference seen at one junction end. DNA for the CDR3: TGTGTCAGCAGCCCCTCTGGCGGGGACTACAATGAGCAGTTCTTC. Protein product: CVSSPSGGDYNEQFF. The chain joins TRBV6-5 to TRBJ2-1; TRBD2 might be the D (6 bases). This CDR3 region has 15 residues. Germline CDR1 reads MNHEY; CDR2 reads SVGAGI.